The rows below give T cell receptor beta chains drawn from one sample of a study of T cells expressing NK-cell markers. TCRdb re-called the 5' RACE reads and catalogs CDR3 proteins one per entry, DNA excluded. Here the sample table reports approximately 420,000 distinct CDR3 sequences. The sequenced sample was blood T cells: a sorted CD56 or NKG2C T cell subset, CD4+ or CD8+ T cells, or bulk PBMC T cells (not recorded which). The receptors originated from a woman aged 45-59 years in good health. CDR3s include the opening cysteine and the closing phenylalanine or tryptophan. The order of the fields is V gene, J gene, CDR3 length, CDR3 protein.

TRBV5-1	TRBJ2-5	14	CASSSGGGRETQYF
TRBV4-2	TRBJ2-1	15	CASSQVAGVYNEQFF
TRBV20-1	TRBJ2-3	16	CSAPGLAGGGTDTQYF
TRBV6-6	TRBJ2-5	15	CASSSGTPIEETQYF
TRBV6-6	TRBJ2-1	19	CASSYQGLAGVSGLNEQFF
TRBV12-3/TRBV12-4	TRBJ2-3	14	CASSLQKATDTQYF
TRBV5-1	TRBJ1-5	15	CASSSGDRGNQPQHF
TRBV20-1	TRBJ1-2	16	CSARDSSFQGVGGYTF
TRBV10-3	TRBJ2-3	17	CAINPSGRESKTDTQYF
TRBV29-1	TRBJ2-7	16	CSVTTVMLAGAYEQYF
TRBV6-2/TRBV6-3	TRBJ2-2	19	CASSYSGNPAGGSAGELFF
TRBV5-1	TRBJ2-1	13	CASSLGTEDEQFF
TRBV20-1	TRBJ2-1	13	CSARSLRYNEQFF
TRBV5-1	TRBJ2-5	16	CASSPGLAEGQETQYF
TRBV7-2	TRBJ2-7	14	CASSSAGGPYEQYF
TRBV5-1	TRBJ2-5	15	CASTAYGFGQETQYF
TRBV14	TRBJ2-7	14	CASSHRGGSYEQYF
TRBV6-6	TRBJ1-5	14	CAGGRTGAGQPQHF
TRBV10-3	TRBJ2-5	15	CAISVLAGGPETQYF
TRBV7-9	TRBJ1-6	14	CASSFSQGDSPLHF
TRBV9	TRBJ2-4	15	CASSVGGVGQNIQYF
TRBV2	TRBJ1-2	13	CASSSIPNYGYTF
TRBV5-1	TRBJ2-1	14	CASSPSSGGIEQFF
TRBV2	TRBJ2-2	13	CATDTITTGELFF
TRBV20-1	TRBJ2-5	16	CSASLTAGGHQETQYF
TRBV7-2	TRBJ1-4	12	CASSLDLGGLFF
TRBV6-1	TRBJ2-1	14	CASSRGRQYNEQFF
TRBV12-3/TRBV12-4	TRBJ2-1	12	CASRRTGGGQFF
TRBV12-3/TRBV12-4	TRBJ2-7	14	CASSLGTGLYEQYF